Listed here are 25 T cell receptor beta chains from one sample, sequenced in a study of CXCR3-negative and CXCR3-positive naive CD8 T cells. The study, taken as a whole, reports: Greater hydrophobicity was found in TRB CDR3s of CXCR3-positive naive cells than of CXCR3-negative naive cells.

Each TRB cDNA library was prepared by 5' RACE (with UMI labels). From its re-call of the 5' RACE reads, TCRdb lists each CDR3 protein once, without DNA. This repertoire comprises about 98,000 distinct CDR3 sequences; its ten largest clones make up 0.9% to 1.2%. Antigens for these TCRs are unknown. Sequenced: naive CXCR3+ CD8+ T cells from blood. Documented subset: CD45RO-CCR7+CD27+CD95- naive CD8+ T cells expressing CXCR3 (TNR3+). Receptors were obtained from a human donor in good health. Some clones in this sample may be carry-over from other donors' samples.

This chain uses TRBV29-1 with TRBJ1-1. CDR1 and CDR2 (germline): SQVTM, ANQGSEA. The CDR3 spans 11 residues. This chain's CDR3 is CSVLMNTEAFF.

This chain links TRBV7-9 with TRBJ1-5. This CDR3 has 13 amino acids. Germline V gene data show CDR1 as SEHNR and CDR2 as FQNEAQ (reference sequence). This chain's CDR3 is CASSLEVNQPQHF. Variable domain in full (rest from reference TRBV7-9 and TRBJ1-5): DTGVSQNPRHKITKRGQNVTFRCDPISEHNRLYWYRQTLGQGPEFLTYFQNEAQLEKSRLLSDRFSAERPKGSFSTLEIQRTEQGDSAMYLCASSLEVNQPQHFGDGTRLSIL.

The rearrangement uses TRBV7-2 and TRBJ2-4; the D call of TRBD2 rests on TCRdb alone, since no DNA is present to check it. CDR3 length: 14 residues. Germline V gives CDR1 SGHTA, CDR2 FQGNSA. CDR3: CASSPYDYKNIQYF.

The CDR3 here is CSAREPGQGFAGELFF. The chain joins TRBV20-1 to TRBJ2-2; the TCRdb call, TRBD1, lacks DNA for checking. The CDR3 runs 16 residues. Germline V lookup: CDR1 DFQATT, CDR2 SNEGSKA (reference sequence).

V usage is TRBV25-1 and J usage is TRBJ1-1; TCRdb picks TRBD1, but there is no DNA to check that call. The CDR3 covers 13 residues. The germline CDR1 and CDR2 sequences are MGHDK and SYGVNS. The CDR3 here is CASSETENTEAFF.

The CDR3 region is CSVDEGQGSFQETQYF. The chain combines TRBV29-1 with TRBJ2-5; there is no DNA to check the TCRdb D call of TRBD1. CDR3 size: 16 residues. CDR1 and CDR2 from the germline V gene are SQVTM and ANQGSEA.

This chain uses TRBV7-7 with TRBJ2-2. The CDR3 extends over 16 amino acids. CDR1 and CDR2 (germline): SSHAT, FNYEAQ (reference sequence). The chain's CDR3 is CASSLSPTMGIGELFF.

The V and J genes are TRBV20-1 and TRBJ2-1; TCRdb names TRBD1, which stays unverified in the absence of DNA. The CDR3 is 15 residues long. Germline CDR1 and CDR2: DFQATT and SNEGSKA (reference sequence). CDR3 in amino acids: CSARDRDRPYNEQFF.

The rearrangement uses TRBV4-3 and TRBJ2-7. Germline-derived CDR1 and CDR2 are LGHNA and YSLEER. The CDR3 is 13 residues long. Here the CDR3 reads CASSQDLTYEQYF.

The genes are TRBV13 and TRBJ1-1. The CDR3 consists of 12 residues. Per the germline V gene, CDR1 is PRHDT and CDR2 is FYEKMQ (reference sequence). The CDR3 loop is CASSSTVAEAFF. The variable domain in full, with the rest retrieved from reference TRBV13 and TRBJ1-1, is AAGVIQSPRHLIKEKRETATLKCYPIPRHDTVYWYQQGPGQDPQFLISFYEKMQSDKGSIPDRFSAQQFSDYHSELNMSSLELGDSALYFCASSSTVAEAFFGQGTRLTVV.

The chain carries TRBV12-3 or TRBV12-4 and TRBJ2-1. There are 12 residues in the CDR3. CDR3: CASTMTLNEQFF.

The rearrangement uses TRBV4-1 and TRBJ2-5; the D call of TRBD2 rests on TCRdb alone, since no DNA is present to check it. CDR3 length equals 16 residues. Per the germline V gene, CDR1 is MGHRA and CDR2 is YSYEKL. CDR3 sequence: CASSQPGLAGGETQYF.

The chain is built from TRBV6-6 and TRBJ1-1. This CDR3 region has 16 residues. CDR1 MNHNY and CDR2 SVGAGI come from the germline V gene (reference sequence). CDR3: CASSQHAAAGGTEAFF.

This chain connects TRBV4-1 to TRBJ2-1. Germline CDR1 and CDR2: MGHRA and YSYEKL. This CDR3 has 14 amino acids. CDR3 protein: CASSQGQGRNEQFF.

The gene calls are TRBV7-9 and TRBJ2-1. The CDR3 has 14 residues. Germline V gives CDR1 SEHNR, CDR2 FQNEAQ (reference sequence). This CDR3 is CASSLGPMANEQFF.

V gene TRBV7-6 combines with J gene TRBJ2-3; TCRdb's D gene call, TRBD2, goes unchecked for lack of DNA. This CDR3 is built from 15 residues. The germline V gene encodes CDR1 SGHVS and CDR2 FNYEAQ. This CDR3 reads CASSFERGGRDTQYF.

The chain employs TRBV2 and TRBJ2-1; TCRdb gives TRBD1 as the D gene, but with no DNA this cannot be confirmed. This CDR3 contains 14 residues. CDR1 and CDR2 from the germline V gene are SNHLY and FYNNEI. CDR3 sequence reads: CATRDRAPYNEQFF.

CDR3 residues: CASRRGGVYNEQFF. The chain combines TRBV7-6 with TRBJ2-1; without DNA, the TCRdb call of TRBD2 cannot be checked. The CDR3 runs to 14 residues. Germline CDR1 reads SGHVS; CDR2 reads FNYEAQ.

The J gene is TRBJ2-6, the V gene TRBV29-1. This CDR3 is 17 amino acids long. Germline loops: CDR1 SQVTM, CDR2 ANQGSEA. The CDR3 reads CSVEENSISSGANVLTF. The full variable domain, completed using reference TRBV29-1 and TRBJ2-6, is SAVISQKPSRDICQRGTSLTIQCQVDSQVTMMFWYRQQPGQSLTLIATANQGSEATYESGFVIDKFPISRPNLTFSTLTVSNMSPEDSSIYLCSVEENSISSGANVLTFGAGSRLTVL.

The chain couples TRBV19 to TRBJ2-1; TCRdb designates TRBD1, a call that cannot be tested without DNA. The CDR3 loop spans 14 amino acids. Looked up from germline, CDR1 is LNHDA and CDR2 is SQIVND (reference sequence). CDR3 residues: CASSFGISYNEQFF.

V usage is TRBV28 and J usage is TRBJ1-5. Germline assignment: CDR1 MDHEN and CDR2 SYDVKM. This CDR3 is 15 amino acids long. The CDR3 protein is CASSLTLVSNQPQHF.

This chain joins TRBV7-2 and TRBJ2-2; TCRdb names TRBD1, which stays unverified in the absence of DNA. The CDR3 extends over 18 amino acids. CDR1 is SGHTA and CDR2 is FQGNSA in the germline V gene. CDR3 amino acids: CASSLAPIIGGDTGELFF.

The rearrangement uses TRBV7-6 and TRBJ1-4; lacking DNA, the TRBD1 call made by TCRdb goes unchecked. This CDR3 comprises 18 residues. Germline V gene lookup returns CDR1 SGHVS and CDR2 FNYEAQ. The CDR3 protein is CASSPPWDRGTTNEKLFF.

The chain combines TRBV14 with TRBJ2-7; the D call of TRBD2 rests on TCRdb alone, since no DNA is present to check it. The germline CDR1 and CDR2 sequences are SGHDN and FVKESK. CDR3 size: 14 residues. CDR3 protein: CASSARDYSYEQYF.

This sequence joins TRBV7-2 and TRBJ2-1; absent DNA, TCRdb's TRBD2 call cannot be checked. There are 18 residues in the CDR3. Germline lookup yields CDR1 SGHTA and CDR2 FQGNSA. This CDR3 is CASNPGLAGEFSYNEQFF.